The clone carrying this TCR beta chain was counted at least ten times. Antigen unknown. One entry per CDR3 protein results from TCRdb running MiXCR on the 5' RACE reads. Of some 220,000 distinct CDR3 sequences listed, approximately 3.2% are singletons. This specimen comes from a study of T cells after yellow fever vaccination. Study-level points and caveats: Repertoires obtained by FACS sorting could include abundant clonotypes that entered as contaminants from the bulk population. Some clonotypes, a small share, were shared between CD4 and CD8 compartments. It was the secondary response that reached its peak faster, day 5 versus 15, but it was weaker. Boosting was followed by the reappearance of most primary-vaccination clones (roughly 96% CD4, around 86% CD8).

The sequence was collected from a young man who received the YFV17D yellow fever vaccine. This material consisted of CD4+ T cells sorted from PBMCs, taken 10 days after the yellow fever booster vaccination.

In DNA, the CDR3 is TGCGCCAGCAGCCAAGATCGGTCGGGATGGGAAAAACTGTTTTTT. Protein product: CASSQDRSGWEKLFF. The genes are TRBV4-3 and TRBJ1-4; D not certain. V lost 0 bases to trimming and J lost 8 bases, with 13 bases between them. Germline values: CDR1 LGHNA, CDR2 YSLEER. The CDR3 covers 15 residues.